Presented here are 24 T cell receptor beta chains from one specimen sequenced in a study of patients and donors after allogeneic stem cell transplantation. One entry per CDR3 protein, called by TCRdb with MiXCR from the RT-PCR reads. Altogether fewer than 75,000 distinct CDR3 sequences are present, about 30% being singletons, with the ten largest covering about 30%. The sequenced material came from blood, either unsorted or a sorted T cell fraction (not recorded which). These receptors were obtained from a human donor who was either an allogeneic HSCT recipient or a stem cell or donor lymphocyte infusion donor (not recorded which). It is not recorded whose cells these are; they may come from a transplant donor.

This clonotype came up many times. The V gene is TRBV5-1, the J gene TRBJ1-6; 7 bases match TRBD1. The CDR3 consists of 15 residues. Germline CDR1 and CDR2: SGHRS and YFSETQ. With V trimmed by 0 bases and J by 8 bases, 5 bases remained unmatched. The CDR3 spells CASSLGDSRDSPLHF. CDR3 bases: TGCGCCAGCAGCTTGGGGGACAGTCGTGATTCACCCCTCCACTTT.

The V gene is TRBV30, the J gene TRBJ1-1; no clear D. This CDR3 has 13 residues. Germline V lookup: CDR1 GTSNPN, CDR2 SVGIG (reference sequence). The V gene lost 1 base and the J gene lost 1 base, with 7 bases spanning the gap. In DNA form, the CDR3 reads TGTGCCTGGAGTGAGTCTACGAACACTGAAGCTTTCTTT. This translates into CAWSESTNTEAFF.

This clonotype was observed a handful of times. The V gene is TRBV7-9, the J gene TRBJ2-5; no firm D call. This CDR3 contains 13 residues. CDR1 and CDR2 from the germline V gene are SEHNR and FQNEAQ (reference sequence). The V end was cut by 6 bases, the J end by 2 bases, with 10 bases between. CDR3 sequence: CASSHYGQETQYF. The CDR3 DNA sequence: TGTGCCAGCAGTCACTACGGGCAAGAGACCCAGTACTTC.

V and J are TRBV4-1 and TRBJ2-2; D possibly corresponds to TRBD1 (6 bases). Germline lookup yields CDR1 MGHRA and CDR2 YSYEKL. The CDR3 runs 15 residues. The ends were cut back, 1 base at V and 5 bases at J, with 11 bases in the middle. CDR3 nucleotides: TGCGCCAGCAGCCAAGTTGGGGGCCGGACCGGGGAGCTGTTTTTT. This translates into CASSQVGGRTGELFF.

This clonotype was seen many times. J is TRBJ1-5 and V is TRBV2; tentatively, D is TRBD1 (6 bases). Germline CDR1 and CDR2: SNHLY and FYNNEI. The CDR3 runs 16 residues. The V gene lost 5 bases and the J gene lost 0 bases, with 14 bases spanning the gap. CDR3 region: CASSPQGIYSNQPQHF. The CDR3 nucleotides read TGTGCCAGCAGTCCGCAGGGGATCTATAGCAATCAGCCCCAGCATTTT.

This clonotype showed up just a few times. Germline is not matched at one junction end, which may reflect a read error. J is TRBJ1-1 and V is TRBV7-7, with 7 bases aligning to TRBD1. The germline CDR1 and CDR2 sequences are SSHAT and FNYEAQ (reference sequence). This CDR3 is 13 amino acids long. Here the CDR3 reads CASSPIRQGGAFF. The CDR3 DNA is TGTGCTAGCAGCCCGATTCGACAGGGTGGAGCTTTCTTT.

CDR3 sequence reads: CASSPRDRGSTEAFF. The CDR3 DNA is TGTGCCAGCAGCCCCCGGGACAGGGGGAGCACTGAAGCTTTCTTT. This chain uses TRBV7-9 with TRBJ1-1, with TRBD1 matching over 11 bases. The CDR3 has 15 residues. Per the germline V gene, CDR1 is SEHNR and CDR2 is FQNEAQ (reference sequence). V shed 5 bases and J 4 bases; nucleotides not matched to a gene: 6. Supplemented by reference TRBV7-9 and TRBJ1-1, the full variable domain reads DTGVSQNPRHKITKRGQNVTFRCDPISEHNRLYWYRQTLGQGPEFLTYFQNEAQLEKSRLLSDRFSAERPKGSFSTLEIQRTEQGDSAMYLCASSPRDRGSTEAFFGQGTRLTVV.

This clonotype appeared many times. The CDR3 coding sequence is TGCAGCGTTGGAATCCCAGCAGTGAGTACTGAAGCTTTCTTT. It codes for CSVGIPAVSTEAFF. The chain joins TRBV29-1 to TRBJ1-1; D gene unclear. Trimming stripped 4 bases from V and 5 bases from J, with 17 bases between. The CDR3 consists of 14 residues. Germline loops: CDR1 SQVTM, CDR2 ANQGSEA.

V gene TRBV7-3 combines with J gene TRBJ1-2; 8 positions match TRBD1. The V and J ends lost 5 bases and 8 bases, in that order; junction bases with no gene match: 10. This CDR3 comprises 14 residues. Germline V CDR1 and CDR2: SGHTA, FQGTGA. CDR3: CASSPSQGAEGYTF. In nucleotides, the CDR3 is TGTGCCAGCAGCCCCTCCCAGGGGGCTGAGGGCTACACCTTC.

There are many counts of this clonotype. The chain uses TRBV4-2 and TRBJ1-1; 7 positions agree with TRBD1. The CDR3 loop spans 14 amino acids. The germline V gene encodes CDR1 LGHNA and CDR2 YNFKEQ. Trimming cost V 4 bases and J 8 bases; bases outside gene matches: 10. This CDR3 is CASSPREGAGEAFF. The CDR3 nucleotides read TGTGCCAGCAGCCCACGAGAGGGGGCGGGAGAAGCTTTCTTT.

The chain uses TRBV5-1 and TRBJ2-7; D gene uncertain. CDR3 length equals 13 residues. Germline V CDR1 and CDR2: SGHRS, YFSETQ. V was trimmed by 3 bases and J by 2 bases, leaving 9 bases between them. CDR3 protein: CASSYRNTYEQYF. As DNA, the CDR3 is TGCGCCAGCAGCTACAGAAATACCTACGAGCAGTACTTC.

This clonotype occurred a few times. The chain joins TRBV9 to TRBJ1-5, with 7 bases fitting TRBD1. The germline V gene encodes CDR1 SGDLS and CDR2 YYNGEE. The V segment lost 2 bases and the J segment 2 bases; nucleotides outside the gene matches: 4. The CDR3 length is 15 residues. The CDR3 sequence: CASSVEGAGNQPQHF. The CDR3 DNA sequence: TGTGCCAGCAGCGTTGAGGGGGCTGGCAATCAGCCCCAGCATTTT.

J is TRBJ2-7 and V is TRBV10-3, with unresolved D. The CDR3 contains 14 residues. With 0 bases removed from V and 1 base from J, the gap between germline ends came to 7 bases. Germline V lookup: CDR1 ENHRY, CDR2 SYGVKD. CDR3 region: CAISESGTSYEQYF. CDR3 sequence (DNA): TGTGCCATCAGTGAGTCGGGCACTTCCTACGAGCAGTACTTC.

This clonotype was detected ten times or more. J is TRBJ2-7 and V is TRBV20-1; the D gene is possibly TRBD1 (8 bases). The CDR3 contains 13 residues. Germline CDR1 and CDR2: DFQATT and SNEGSKA (reference sequence). Trimming removed 7 bases from V and 3 bases from J, with 16 bases in between. The CDR3 bases are TGCAGTGTCCGAAGCGGGACAGGCTACGAGCAGTACTTC. Residues: CSVRSGTGYEQYF.

This clonotype was found a few times. V gene TRBV9 combines with J gene TRBJ1-2, with 7 bases identical to TRBD1. The CDR3 totals 13 residues. Germline V gives CDR1 SGDLS, CDR2 YYNGEE. Germline trimming cut 3 bases from V and 4 bases from J; bases unmatched to any gene: 3. The CDR3 sequence: CASSGGTVYGYTF. The CDR3 region has the DNA TGTGCCAGCAGCGGTGGGACAGTCTATGGCTACACCTTC.

The chain is built from TRBV7-9 and TRBJ2-2; D unresolved. Germline assignment: CDR1 SEHNR and CDR2 FQNEAQ (reference sequence). V was shortened by 3 bases and J by 8 bases, with 10 bases between the two germline ends. The CDR3 loop spans 13 amino acids. The CDR3 nucleotides read TGTGCCAGCAGCTTCATCCTAGGTGGGGAGCTGTTTTTT. It is translated as CASSFILGGELFF.

The chain carries TRBV12-3 or TRBV12-4 and TRBJ2-3, with D possibly being TRBD1 (6 bases). This CDR3 is built from 12 residues. V dropped 5 bases and J dropped 9 bases, with 12 bases sitting between them. The CDR3: CASSRTEWTQYF. CDR3 nucleotides: TGTGCCAGCAGTCGGACAGAATGGACGCAGTATTTT.

The rearrangement joins TRBV5-1 to TRBJ2-7; D is unresolved. CDR1 and CDR2 (germline): SGHRS, YFSETQ. The CDR3 has 12 residues. V was cut by 2 bases and J by 5 bases, with 8 bases left in between. CDR3 sequence (DNA): TGCGCCAGCAGCTTAGTCCGTGACGAGCAGTACTTC. This codes for CASSLVRDEQYF. The full variable domain, in which reference TRBV5-1 and TRBJ2-7 provide the parts outside the CDR3, is KAGVTQTPRYLIKTRGQQVTLSCSPISGHRSVSWYQQTPGQGLQFLFEYFSETQRNKGNFPGRFSGRQFSNSRSEMNVSTLELGDSALYLCASSLVRDEQYFGPGTRLTVT.

This clonotype was counted a few times. This sequence joins TRBV9 and TRBJ2-5; D is perhaps TRBD1 or TRBD2 (6 bases each). Germline V gene data show CDR1 as SGDLS and CDR2 as YYNGEE. V dropped 0 bases and J dropped 4 bases, with 13 bases sitting between them. This CDR3 has 15 amino acids. The DNA of the CDR3 is TGTGCCAGCAGCGTAGGTAGGGGGGCAAGAGAGACCCAGTACTTC. This codes for CASSVGRGARETQYF.

V usage is TRBV12-3 or TRBV12-4 and J usage is TRBJ2-5; a possible D gene is TRBD2 (5 bases). The CDR3 consists of 16 residues. V dropped 3 bases and J dropped 5 bases, with 19 bases sitting between them. In nucleotides, the CDR3 is TGTGCCAGCAGTTTCGCCGGATGGGGAGCTTACGAGACCCAGTACTTC. Translated: CASSFAGWGAYETQYF.

This clonotype was counted many times. The chain employs TRBV12-3 or TRBV12-4 and TRBJ1-3, with D uncertain. This CDR3 spans 15 amino acids. V was trimmed by 1 base and J by 1 base, leaving 8 bases between them. CDR3 amino acids: CASSLVSYSGNTIYF. For the CDR3, the DNA is TGTGCCAGCAGTTTAGTGTCATATTCTGGAAACACCATATATTTT.

The count of this clonotype is one. A much larger clone lies a single base off, so this may be a read error. This rearrangement joins TRBV5-1 to TRBJ1-2; D remains ambiguous. Trimming took 0 bases from V and 2 from J, leaving 17 bases between them. Germline CDR1 reads SGHRS; CDR2 reads YFSETQ. The CDR3 runs 17 residues. The CDR3, as DNA: TGCGCCAGCAGCTTGGGGAGGTCGGACGGGCTAAACTATGGCTACACCTTC. Translation: CASSLGRSDGLNYGYTF. The whole variable domain, remainder taken from reference TRBV5-1 and TRBJ1-2, is KAGVTQTPRYLIKTRGQQVTLSCSPISGHRSVSWYQQTPGQGLQFLFEYFSETQRNKGNFPGRFSGRQFSNSRSEMNVSTLELGDSALYLCASSLGRSDGLNYGYTFGSGTRLTVV.

The rearrangement links TRBV6-2 or TRBV6-3 to TRBJ2-1; the match to TRBD2 covers 8 bases. The germline V gene has CDR1 MNHEY and CDR2 SVGEGT. The CDR3 consists of 16 residues. V trimming: 10 bases; J trimming: 0 bases; junction bases outside the gene matches: 11. In nucleotides, the CDR3 is TGTGCCATATTTCCCGGGACTAGTAGCTCCTACAATGAGCAGTTCTTC. Amino acid sequence: CAIFPGTSSSYNEQFF.

This clonotype turned up a few times. The chain employs TRBV7-2 and TRBJ1-1, with 7 nucleotides matching TRBD1. The length of the CDR3 is 14 residues. Trimming cost V 5 bases and J 1 base; bases outside gene matches: 4. The V gene's germline CDR1 is SGHTA and CDR2 FQGNSA. CDR3 nucleotides: TGTGCCAGCAGCCTATACAGGGGGAACACTGAAGCTTTCTTT. Translated: CASSLYRGNTEAFF.